This paragraph reports one T cell receptor (beta chain). The entry originates in a study of blood T cell repertoires in COVID-19. Study summary: Researchers got acute and convalescent COVID-19 samples from the United States, Italy and Spain. PBMCs, B-cell-depleted T cells, or T cells were the source of the cDNA or gDNA that made up the material.

The germline V gene encodes CDR1 SEHNR and CDR2 FQNEAQ (reference sequence). With V trimmed by 7 bases and J by 0 bases, 14 bases remained unmatched. The CDR3 loop spans 17 amino acids. Recruits, aged roughly 18 to 95 years, lived in some 25 US areas. Original methodology: From reference gene primer amplification, estimates of nucleated cell counts were derived. The method was immunoSEQ multiplex PCR; TCRdb's version includes in-frame clones alone and lacks a portion of them. V and J calls and clone size are copied from that table; D and trimming were computed from the DNA. The sample lists about 62,000 clones, more than 55% occurring once.

The sequenced sample consisted of PBMCs or T cells enriched from blood (not recorded which). This TCR was recovered from a woman aged 55-69 years who had been exposed to COVID-19. The J gene is TRBJ1-2, the V gene TRBV7-9; 7 bases are a match to TRBD1. The CDR3 DNA sequence: TGTGCCAGCAACGACTACAAGGGGGCTCCGGCTAACTATGGCTACACCTTC. Its translation is CASNDYKGAPANYGYTF. Full variable domain (rest looked up from reference TRBV7-9 and TRBJ1-2): DTGVSQNPRHKITKRGQNVTFRCDPISEHNRLYWYRQTLGQGPEFLTYFQNEAQLEKSRLLSDRFSAERPKGSFSTLEIQRTEQGDSAMYLCASNDYKGAPANYGYTFGSGTRLTVV.